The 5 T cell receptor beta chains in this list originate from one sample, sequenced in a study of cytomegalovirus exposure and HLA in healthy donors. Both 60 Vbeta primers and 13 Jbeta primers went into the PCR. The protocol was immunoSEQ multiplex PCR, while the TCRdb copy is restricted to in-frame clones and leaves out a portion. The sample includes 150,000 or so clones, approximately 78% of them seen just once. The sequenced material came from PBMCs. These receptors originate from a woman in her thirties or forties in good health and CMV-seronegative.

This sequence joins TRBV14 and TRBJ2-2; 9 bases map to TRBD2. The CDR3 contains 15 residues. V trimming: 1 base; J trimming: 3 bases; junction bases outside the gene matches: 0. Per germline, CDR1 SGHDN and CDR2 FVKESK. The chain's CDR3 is CASSQVAGDTGELFF. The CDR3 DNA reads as TGTGCCAGCAGCCAAGTAGCGGGGGACACCGGGGAGCTGTTTTTT.

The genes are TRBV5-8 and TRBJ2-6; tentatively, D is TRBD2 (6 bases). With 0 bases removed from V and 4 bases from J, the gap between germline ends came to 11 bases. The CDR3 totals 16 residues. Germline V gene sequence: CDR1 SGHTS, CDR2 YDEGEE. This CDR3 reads CASSLGDFPGANVLTF. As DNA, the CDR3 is TGTGCCAGCAGCTTGGGGGACTTTCCGGGGGCCAACGTCCTGACTTTC.

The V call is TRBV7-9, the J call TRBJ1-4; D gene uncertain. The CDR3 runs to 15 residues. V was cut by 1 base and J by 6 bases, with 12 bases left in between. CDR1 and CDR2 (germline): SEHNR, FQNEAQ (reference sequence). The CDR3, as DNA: TGTGCCAGCAGCTTAGTGGGAGGCGTTGATGAAAAACTGTTTTTT. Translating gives CASSLVGGVDEKLFF. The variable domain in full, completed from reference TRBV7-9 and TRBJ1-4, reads DTGVSQNPRHKITKRGQNVTFRCDPISEHNRLYWYRQTLGQGPEFLTYFQNEAQLEKSRLLSDRFSAERPKGSFSTLEIQRTEQGDSAMYLCASSLVGGVDEKLFFGSGTQLSVL.

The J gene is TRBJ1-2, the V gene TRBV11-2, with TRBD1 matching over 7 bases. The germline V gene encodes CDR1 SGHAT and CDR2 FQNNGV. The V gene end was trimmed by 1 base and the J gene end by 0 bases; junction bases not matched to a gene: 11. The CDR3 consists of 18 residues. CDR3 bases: TGTGCCAGCAGCTTAGGCTACGGTGGGACAGATCCTAACTATGGCTACACCTTC. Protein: CASSLGYGGTDPNYGYTF. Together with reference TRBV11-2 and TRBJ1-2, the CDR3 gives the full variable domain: EAGVAQSPRYKIIEKRQSVAFWCNPISGHATLYWYQQILGQGPKLLIQFQNNGVVDDSQLPKDRFSAERLKGVDSTLKIQPAKLEDSAVYLCASSLGYGGTDPNYGYTFGSGTRLTVV.

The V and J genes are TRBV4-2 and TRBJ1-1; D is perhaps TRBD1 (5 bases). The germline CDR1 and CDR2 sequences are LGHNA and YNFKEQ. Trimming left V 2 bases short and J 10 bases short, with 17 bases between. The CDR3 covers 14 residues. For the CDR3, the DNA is TGTGCCAGCAGCCAACCTCCAGGGCAAATAGGAGCTTTCTTT. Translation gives CASSQPPGQIGAFF.